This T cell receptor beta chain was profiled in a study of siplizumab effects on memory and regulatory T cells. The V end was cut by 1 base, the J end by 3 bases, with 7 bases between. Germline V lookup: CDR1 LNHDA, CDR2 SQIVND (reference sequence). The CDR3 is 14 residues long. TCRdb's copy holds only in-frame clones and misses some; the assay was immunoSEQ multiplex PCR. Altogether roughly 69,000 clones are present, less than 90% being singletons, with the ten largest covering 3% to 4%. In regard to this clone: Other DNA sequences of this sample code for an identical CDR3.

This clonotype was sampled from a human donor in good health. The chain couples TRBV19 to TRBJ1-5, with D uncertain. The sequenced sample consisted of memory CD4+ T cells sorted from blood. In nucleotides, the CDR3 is TGTGCCAGTAGTATAGTTCCGGACAATCAGCCCCAGCATTTT. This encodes CASSIVPDNQPQHF.